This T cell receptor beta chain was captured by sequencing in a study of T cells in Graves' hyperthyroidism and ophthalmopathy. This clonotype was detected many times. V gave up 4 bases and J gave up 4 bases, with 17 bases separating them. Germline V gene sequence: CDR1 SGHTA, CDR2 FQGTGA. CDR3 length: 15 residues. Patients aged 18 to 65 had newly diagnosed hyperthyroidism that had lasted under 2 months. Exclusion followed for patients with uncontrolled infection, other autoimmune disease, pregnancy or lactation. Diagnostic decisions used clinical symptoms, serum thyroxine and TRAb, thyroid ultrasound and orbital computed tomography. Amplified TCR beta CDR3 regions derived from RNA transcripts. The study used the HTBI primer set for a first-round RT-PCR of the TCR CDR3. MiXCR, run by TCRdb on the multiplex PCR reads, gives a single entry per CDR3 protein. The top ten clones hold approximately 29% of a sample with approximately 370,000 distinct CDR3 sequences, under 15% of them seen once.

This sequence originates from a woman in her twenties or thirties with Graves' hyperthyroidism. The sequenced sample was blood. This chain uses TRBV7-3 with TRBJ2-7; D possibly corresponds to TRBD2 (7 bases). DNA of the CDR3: TGTGCCAGCAGCTCACAGGGAGGGAATGGTTACGAGCAGTACTTC. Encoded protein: CASSSQGGNGYEQYF.